This TCR beta chain was identified during a study of cytotoxic CD8 clonotypes in ibrutinib-treated CLL. The study, taken as a whole, reports: Samples from sustained-remission and progressing patients were taken at different times. Clonality was elevated at ibrutinib response and had returned toward baseline at progression. Baseline levels of clonality went above those of age-matched healthy donors and moved with circulating CD8+ T-cell counts.

Profiled with immunoSEQ multiplex PCR; TCRdb holds only in-frame clones, not every one. The sample yields 130,000 or so clones, about 72% seen once. In the case of this clone: Its antigen is still unknown.

Unmatched junction bases numbered 2, after V lost 6 bases and J lost 0 bases. This CDR3 has 14 amino acids. Germline lookup yields CDR1 SNHLY and CDR2 FYNNEI. TCR beta libraries used around 2.2 micrograms of DNA from cryopreserved PBMCs. This sequence was found in a human donor with chronic lymphocytic leukemia. The V call is TRBV2, the J call TRBJ2-1; 7 nucleotides align to TRBD2. Specimen: PBMCs, collected after 12 months of ibrutinib treatment. DNA for the CDR3: TGTGCCAGCAGAGGACTAGGCTCCTACAATGAGCAGTTCTTC. Translating it yields CASRGLGSYNEQFF.